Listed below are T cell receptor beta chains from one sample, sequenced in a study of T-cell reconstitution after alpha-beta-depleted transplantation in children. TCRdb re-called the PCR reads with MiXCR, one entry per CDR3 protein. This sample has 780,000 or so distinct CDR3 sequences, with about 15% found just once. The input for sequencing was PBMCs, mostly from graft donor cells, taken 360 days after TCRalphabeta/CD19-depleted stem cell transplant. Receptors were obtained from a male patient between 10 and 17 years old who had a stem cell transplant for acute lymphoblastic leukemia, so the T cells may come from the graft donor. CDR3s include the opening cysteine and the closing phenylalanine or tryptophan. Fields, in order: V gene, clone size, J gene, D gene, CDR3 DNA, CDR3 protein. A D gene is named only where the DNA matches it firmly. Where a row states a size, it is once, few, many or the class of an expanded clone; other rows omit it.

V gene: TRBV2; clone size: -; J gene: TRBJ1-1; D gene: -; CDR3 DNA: TGTGCCAGCAGTGAAGCGATGGGCACTGAAGCTTTCTTT; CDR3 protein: CASSEAMGTEAFF
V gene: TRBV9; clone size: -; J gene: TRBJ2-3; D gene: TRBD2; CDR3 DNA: TGTGCCAGCAGTAGCGGGGCCCTCACAGATACGCAGTATTTT; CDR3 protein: CASSSGALTDTQYF
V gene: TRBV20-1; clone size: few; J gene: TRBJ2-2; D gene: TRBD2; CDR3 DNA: TGCAGTGCTAGAGACTCCTCTAGCGGGAGTGGGGTCACCGGGGAGCTGTTTTTT; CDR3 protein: CSARDSSSGSGVTGELFF
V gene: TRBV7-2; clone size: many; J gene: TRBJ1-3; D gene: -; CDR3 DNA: TGTGCCAGCAGCTTATCTGGGTTTGGAAACACCATATATTTT; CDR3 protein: CASSLSGFGNTIYF
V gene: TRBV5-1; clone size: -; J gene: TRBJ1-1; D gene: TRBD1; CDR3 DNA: TGCGCCAGCAGCTCCCGGGACAGCTCGAACACTGAAGCTTTCTTT; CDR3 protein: CASSSRDSSNTEAFF
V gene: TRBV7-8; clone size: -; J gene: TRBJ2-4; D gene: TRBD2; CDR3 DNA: TGTGCCAGCAGCTTAGGACTAGCGGGAGCCCCTCGGGGCATTCAGTACTTC; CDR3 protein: CASSLGLAGAPRGIQYF
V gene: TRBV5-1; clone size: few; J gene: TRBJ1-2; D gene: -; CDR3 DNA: TGCGCCAGCAGCTTGGCCCTTGGCCTGTTCTATGGCTACACCTTC; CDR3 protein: CASSLALGLFYGYTF
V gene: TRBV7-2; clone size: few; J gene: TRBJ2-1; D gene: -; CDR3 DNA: TGTGCCAGCAGCCCCACCCCCGATTACAATGAGCAGTTCTTC; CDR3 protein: CASSPTPDYNEQFF
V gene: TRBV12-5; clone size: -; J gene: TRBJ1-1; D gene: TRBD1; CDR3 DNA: TGTGCTAGTGGCATCCGGGACAGGGGTGAAGCTTTCTTT; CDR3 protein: CASGIRDRGEAFF
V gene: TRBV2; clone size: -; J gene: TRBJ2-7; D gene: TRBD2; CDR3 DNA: TGTGCCAGCACTTTTAGCGGGAGCTCTTACGAGCAGTACTTC; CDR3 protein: CASTFSGSSYEQYF
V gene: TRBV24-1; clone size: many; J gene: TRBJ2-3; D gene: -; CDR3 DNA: TGTGCCACCAGTGATGAGCCCTGGGCAGATACGCAGTATTTT; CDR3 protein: CATSDEPWADTQYF
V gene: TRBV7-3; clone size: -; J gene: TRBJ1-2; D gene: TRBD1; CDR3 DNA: TGTGCCAGCAGCCCGGGACAGGGGGTCGATGGCTACACCTTC; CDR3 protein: CASSPGQGVDGYTF
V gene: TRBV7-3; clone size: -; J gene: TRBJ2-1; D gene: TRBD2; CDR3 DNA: TGTGCCAGCAGTTCAGCGGGAGTCCCCAACAATGAGCAGTTCTTC; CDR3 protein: CASSSAGVPNNEQFF
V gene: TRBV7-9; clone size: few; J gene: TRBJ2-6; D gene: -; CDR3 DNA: TGTGCCAGCAGCTTCTACCGTGGGGCCAACGTCCTGACTTTC; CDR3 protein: CASSFYRGANVLTF
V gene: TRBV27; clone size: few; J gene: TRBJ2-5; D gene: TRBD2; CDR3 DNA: TGTGCCAGCAGTTTCTCTAGCGGGATGGAGACCCAGTACTTC; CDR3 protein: CASSFSSGMETQYF
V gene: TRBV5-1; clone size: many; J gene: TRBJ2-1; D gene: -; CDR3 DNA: TGCGCCAGCAGCTTCCATGATGAGCAGTTCTTC; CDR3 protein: CASSFHDEQFF
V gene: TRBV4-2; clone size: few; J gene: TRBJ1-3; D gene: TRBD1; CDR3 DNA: TGTGCCAGCAGCCGGGACCGGGACAGGGTGACTTTCTCTGGAAACACCATATATTTT; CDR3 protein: CASSRDRDRVTFSGNTIYF
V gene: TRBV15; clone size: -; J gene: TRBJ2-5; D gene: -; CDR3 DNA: TGTGCCACCAGCTTCAGGATAAACCAAGAGACCCAGTACTTC; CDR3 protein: CATSFRINQETQYF
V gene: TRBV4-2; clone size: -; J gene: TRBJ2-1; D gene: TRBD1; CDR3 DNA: TGTGCCAGCAGCCAAGAGGGACAGGGTTACAATGAGCAGTTCTTC; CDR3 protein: CASSQEGQGYNEQFF
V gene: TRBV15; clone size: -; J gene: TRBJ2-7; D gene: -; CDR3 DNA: TGTGCCACCAGCAGAGTCGCAGGGGCGGCCTACGAGCAGTACTTC; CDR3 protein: CATSRVAGAAYEQYF
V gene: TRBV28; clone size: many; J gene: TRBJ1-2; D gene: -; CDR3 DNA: TGTGCCAGCAGTTTACAAACAGGGAACTATGGCTACACCTTC; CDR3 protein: CASSLQTGNYGYTF
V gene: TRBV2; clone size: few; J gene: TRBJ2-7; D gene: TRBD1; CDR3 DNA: TGTGCCAGCCCCCGGGACAGCTCCTACGAGCAGTACTTC; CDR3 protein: CASPRDSSYEQYF
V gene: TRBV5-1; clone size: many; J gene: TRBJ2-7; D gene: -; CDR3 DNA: TGCGCCAGCAGCTTTTCTGGTATTATGAACGAGCAGTACTTC; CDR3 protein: CASSFSGIMNEQYF
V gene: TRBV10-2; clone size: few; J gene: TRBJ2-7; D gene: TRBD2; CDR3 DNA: TGCGCCAGCAGGAGGGGACTAGCGGGAGACCTCGAGCAGTACTTC; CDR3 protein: CASRRGLAGDLEQYF
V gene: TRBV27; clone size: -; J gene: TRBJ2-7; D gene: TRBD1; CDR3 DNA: TGTGCCAGCAGTCCCTTCCCCGTCGACAGGGGGGGAAGGTACGAGCAGTACTTC; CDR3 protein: CASSPFPVDRGGRYEQYF
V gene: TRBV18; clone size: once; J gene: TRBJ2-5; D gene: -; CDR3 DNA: TGTGCCAGCTCACCACCCAACCCAAGCTACTTAGTCCAAGAGACCCAGTACTTC; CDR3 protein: CASSPPNPSYLVQETQYF
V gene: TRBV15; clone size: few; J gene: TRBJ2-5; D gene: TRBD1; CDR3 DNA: TGTGCCACCAGGGAAGACAGGGTTCAAGAGACCCAGTACTTC; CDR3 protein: CATREDRVQETQYF
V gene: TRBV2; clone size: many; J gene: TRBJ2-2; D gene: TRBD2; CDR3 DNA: TGTGCCAGCAGTAAAACGGGACTAGATACCGGGGAGCTGTTTTTT; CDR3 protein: CASSKTGLDTGELFF
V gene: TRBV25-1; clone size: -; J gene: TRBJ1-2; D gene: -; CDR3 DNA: TGTGCCAGCAGTGAATCGGTCCATGTCTATGGCTACACCTTC; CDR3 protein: CASSESVHVYGYTF
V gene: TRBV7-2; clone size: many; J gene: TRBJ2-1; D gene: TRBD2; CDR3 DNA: TGTGCCAGCAGCTTAGACGGGACTAGGAATGAGCAGTTCTTC; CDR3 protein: CASSLDGTRNEQFF
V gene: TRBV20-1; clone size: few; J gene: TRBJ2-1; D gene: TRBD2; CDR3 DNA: TGCAGTGCTCTTGGCGGGGCTAGCGGGAGGAATGAGCAGTTCTTC; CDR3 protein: CSALGGASGRNEQFF
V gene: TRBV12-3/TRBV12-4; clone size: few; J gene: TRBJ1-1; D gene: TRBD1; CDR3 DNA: TGTGCCAGCAGCCGGGACAGCGATTACACTGAAGCTTTCTTT; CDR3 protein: CASSRDSDYTEAFF
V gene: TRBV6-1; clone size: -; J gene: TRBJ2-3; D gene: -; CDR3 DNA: TGTGCCATCCGGACTCCGGGGCAAACAGATACGCAGTATTTT; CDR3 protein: CAIRTPGQTDTQYF
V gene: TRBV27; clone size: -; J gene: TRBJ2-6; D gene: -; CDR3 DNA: TGTGCCAGCAGTCTCCGACAGGGGAGGGGAGGGGCCAACGTCCTGACTTTC; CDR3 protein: CASSLRQGRGGANVLTF
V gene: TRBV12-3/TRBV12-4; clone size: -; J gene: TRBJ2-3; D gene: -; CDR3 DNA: TGTGCCAGCAGTTTGATCGACGGCGGATTGACAGATACGCAGTATTTT; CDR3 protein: CASSLIDGGLTDTQYF
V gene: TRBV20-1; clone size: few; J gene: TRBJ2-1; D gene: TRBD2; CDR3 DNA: TGCAGTGCTACCCAGGGACTAGCGGGAGTCCATGAGCAGTTCTTC; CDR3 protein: CSATQGLAGVHEQFF
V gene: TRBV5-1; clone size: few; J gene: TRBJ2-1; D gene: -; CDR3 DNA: TGCGCCAGCAGCGAGGAGCTCAATGAGCAGTTCTTC; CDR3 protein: CASSEELNEQFF
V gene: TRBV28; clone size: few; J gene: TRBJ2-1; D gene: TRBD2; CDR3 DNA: TGTGCCAGCAGTTTGAGCGGGGCAGACAATGAGCAGTTCTTC; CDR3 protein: CASSLSGADNEQFF
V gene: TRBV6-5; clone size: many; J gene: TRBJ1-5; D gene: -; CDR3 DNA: TGTGCCAGCAGAGGAGTGTGGAGCAATCAGCCCCAGCATTTT; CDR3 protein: CASRGVWSNQPQHF
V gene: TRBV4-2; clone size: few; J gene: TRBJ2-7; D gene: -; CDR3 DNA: TGTGCCAGCAGCCAAGATCCGACAGGCGAGCAGTACTTC; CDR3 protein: CASSQDPTGEQYF